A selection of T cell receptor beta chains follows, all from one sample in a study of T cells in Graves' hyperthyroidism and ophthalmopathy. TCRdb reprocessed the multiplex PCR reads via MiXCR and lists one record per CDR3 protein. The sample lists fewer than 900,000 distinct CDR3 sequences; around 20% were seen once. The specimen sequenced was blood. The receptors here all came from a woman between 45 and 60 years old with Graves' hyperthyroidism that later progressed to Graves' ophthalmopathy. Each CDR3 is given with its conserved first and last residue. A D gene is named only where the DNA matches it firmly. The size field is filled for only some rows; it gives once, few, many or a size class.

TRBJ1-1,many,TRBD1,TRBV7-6,CASSSARQGVVEAFF,TGTGCCAGCAGCTCAGCCAGACAGGGAGTGGTTGAAGCTTTCTTT
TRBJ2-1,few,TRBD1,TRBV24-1,CATSDPDRGDEQFF,TGTGCCACCAGTGATCCAGACAGGGGCGATGAGCAGTTCTTC
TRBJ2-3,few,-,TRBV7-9,CASSLGPGGGHTDTQYF,TGTGCCAGCAGCTTAGGTCCAGGGGGAGGACACACAGATACGCAGTATTTT
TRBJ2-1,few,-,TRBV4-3,CASSQGTGDEQFF,TGCGCCAGCAGCCAAGGGACTGGAGATGAGCAGTTCTTC
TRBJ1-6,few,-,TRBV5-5,CASSLWGGTGSPLHF,TGTGCCAGCAGCTTATGGGGGGGGACCGGTTCACCCCTCCACTTT
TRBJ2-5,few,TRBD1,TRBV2,CASSSGTGGVGETQYF,TGTGCCAGCAGCTCTGGGACAGGGGGTGTTGGAGAGACCCAGTACTTC
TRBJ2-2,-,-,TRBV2,CASPPGSTGELFF,TGTGCCAGCCCTCCAGGATCCACCGGGGAGCTGTTTTTT
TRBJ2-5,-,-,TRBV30,CAWSPGVGSGETQYF,TGTGCCTGGAGCCCAGGAGTAGGGTCGGGAGAGACCCAGTACTTC
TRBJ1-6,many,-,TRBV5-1,CASSDESSYNSPLHF,TGCGCCAGCAGCGACGAGAGCTCCTATAATTCACCCCTCCACTTT
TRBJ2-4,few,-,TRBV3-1,CASSPGGAKNIQYF,TGTGCCAGCAGCCCCGGGGGAGCCAAAAACATTCAGTACTTC
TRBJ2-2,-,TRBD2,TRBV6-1,CASSLRLAGGWTGELFF,TGTGCCAGCAGCCTAAGACTAGCGGGGGGGTGGACCGGGGAGCTGTTTTTT
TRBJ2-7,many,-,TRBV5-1,CASSPVGSGPYEQYF,TGCGCCAGCAGCCCGGTCGGGTCCGGACCCTACGAGCAGTACTTC
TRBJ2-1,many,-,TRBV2,CASSEGQSGSYNEQFF,TGTGCCAGCAGTGAAGGCCAGAGCGGATCCTACAATGAGCAGTTCTTC
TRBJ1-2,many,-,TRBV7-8,CASSLGFRQSGGYTF,TGTGCCAGCAGCTTAGGGTTTAGACAATCGGGAGGCTACACCTTC
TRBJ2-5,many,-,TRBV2,CASSGGTGTRETQYF,TGTGCCAGCAGTGGGGGAACCGGGACTCGGGAGACCCAGTACTTC
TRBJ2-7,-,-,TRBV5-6,CASTIGEYEQYF,TGTGCCAGCACCATCGGGGAATACGAGCAGTACTTC
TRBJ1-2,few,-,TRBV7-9,CASSLVSDFYGYTF,TGTGCCAGCAGCTTAGTTTCAGATTTCTATGGCTACACCTTC
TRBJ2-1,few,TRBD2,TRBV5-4,CASSLAFSGGAGNEQFF,TGTGCCAGCAGCTTGGCCTTTAGCGGGGGGGCGGGCAATGAGCAGTTCTTC
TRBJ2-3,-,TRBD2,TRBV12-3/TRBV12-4,CASGGSGGPETAQYF,TGTGCCAGCGGGGGGAGCGGGGGCCCCGAGACTGCGCAGTATTTT
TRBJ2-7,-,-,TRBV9,CASSAPGTESYEQYF,TGTGCCAGCAGCGCCCCCGGGACCGAGTCCTACGAGCAGTACTTC
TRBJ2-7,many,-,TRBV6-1,CASPTDTRTKNYEQYF,TGTGCCAGCCCAACGGATACCCGGACGAAGAACTACGAGCAGTACTTC
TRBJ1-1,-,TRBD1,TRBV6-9,CASSYLRGPAFF,TGTGCCAGCAGTTACCTCAGGGGGCCGGCTTTCTTT
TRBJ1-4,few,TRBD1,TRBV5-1,CASSTGQGEKLFF,TGCGCCAGCAGCACCGGACAGGGTGAAAAACTGTTTTTT
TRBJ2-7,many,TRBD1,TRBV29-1,CSGDRGGEQYF,TGCAGCGGAGACAGGGGAGGCGAGCAGTACTTC
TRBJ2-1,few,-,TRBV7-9,CASSTNLQGYEQFF,TGTGCCAGCAGCACGAACCTCCAGGGGTATGAGCAGTTCTTC
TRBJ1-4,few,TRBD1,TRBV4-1,CASSLGTGANEKLFF,TGCGCCAGCAGCCTAGGGACAGGGGCAAATGAAAAACTGTTTTTT
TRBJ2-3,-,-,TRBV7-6,CASKSPSGDTQYF,TGTGCCAGCAAGAGTCCCTCCGGAGATACGCAGTATTTT
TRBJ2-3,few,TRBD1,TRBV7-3,CASRDRGLHTDTQYF,TGTGCCAGCAGGGACAGGGGGTTGCACACAGATACGCAGTATTTT
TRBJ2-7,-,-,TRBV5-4,CASSSTRYEQYF,TGTGCCAGCAGCTCAACCCGATACGAGCAGTACTTC
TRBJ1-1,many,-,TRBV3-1,CAAVRATEAFF,TGTGCAGCCGTCCGGGCAACTGAAGCTTTCTTT
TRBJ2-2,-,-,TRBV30,CAWSETATGELFF,TGTGCCTGGAGTGAGACAGCCACCGGGGAGCTGTTTTTT
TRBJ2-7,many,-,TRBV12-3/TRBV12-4,CASSLVFRGYEQYF,TGTGCCAGCAGTTTAGTCTTCAGGGGCTACGAGCAGTACTTC
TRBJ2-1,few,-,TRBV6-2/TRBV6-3,CAISTRAYNEQFF,TGTGCCATCTCGACCCGAGCCTACAATGAGCAGTTCTTC
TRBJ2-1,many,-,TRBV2,CASNLPQGYNEQFF,TGTGCCAGCAATCTCCCTCAGGGTTACAATGAGCAGTTCTTC
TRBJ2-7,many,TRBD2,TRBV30,CAWRPSGVYEQYF,TGTGCCTGGAGACCTAGCGGGGTCTACGAGCAGTACTTC
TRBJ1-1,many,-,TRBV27,CASSLYPDWENTEAFF,TGTGCCAGCAGTTTATATCCCGATTGGGAAAACACTGAAGCTTTCTTT
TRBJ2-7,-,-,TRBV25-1,CASSEELTPYEQYF,TGTGCCAGCAGTGAGGAGCTAACCCCCTACGAGCAGTACTTC
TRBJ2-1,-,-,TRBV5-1,CASRQDYDEQFF,TGCGCCAGCAGGCAGGACTACGATGAGCAGTTCTTC
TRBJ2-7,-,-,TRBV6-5,CASSYGAPVSYEQYF,TGTGCCAGCAGTTACGGGGCCCCTGTCTCCTACGAGCAGTACTTC
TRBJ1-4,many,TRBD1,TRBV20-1,CSASDTGARANEKLFF,TGCAGTGCTAGCGACACAGGGGCCCGGGCTAATGAAAAACTGTTTTTT
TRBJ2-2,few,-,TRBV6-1,CASSGQGPAGTGELFF,TGTGCCAGCAGTGGGCAGGGTCCCGCGGGGACCGGGGAGCTGTTTTTT
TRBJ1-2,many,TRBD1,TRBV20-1,CSARGDRGYYGYTF,TGCAGTGCTAGAGGGGACAGGGGGTACTATGGCTACACCTTC
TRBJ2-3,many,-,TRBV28,CASSLQDNVVADTQYF,TGTGCCAGCAGTTTACAGGACAATGTTGTCGCAGATACGCAGTATTTT
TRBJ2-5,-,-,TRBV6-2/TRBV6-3,CASSYSTSYQETQYF,TGTGCCAGCAGTTACTCGACATCCTACCAAGAGACCCAGTACTTC
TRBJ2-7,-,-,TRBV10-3,CAISDPAQSYEQYF,TGTGCCATCAGTGACCCGGCGCAGTCCTACGAGCAGTACTTC
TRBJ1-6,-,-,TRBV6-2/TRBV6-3,CATARGSPLHF,TGTGCCACCGCACGCGGTTCACCCCTCCACTTT